This T cell receptor (beta chain) was found in a study of blood T cells in healthy people across ages. Roughly 9.8 milliliters of peripheral blood were drawn from each donor. Per sample, at least 6 micrograms of total RNA were extracted. This clonotype was picked up a small number of times. CDR1 SGHTA and CDR2 FQGNSA come from the germline V gene. Trimming pared 4 bases from V and 6 bases from J, leaving 15 bases between. There are 14 residues in the CDR3. Primers used in a second PCR of about 7 to 12 cycles were a sample-barcoded 5' primer and a J-beta primer mix. TCRdb passed the 5' RACE reads through MiXCR, listing each CDR3 protein once. The sample lists around 2 million distinct CDR3 sequences; 39% were seen once.

The receptor was derived from a human donor in good health. The chain recombines TRBV7-2 with TRBJ1-2, with D perhaps TRBD1 (6 bases). The sample consisted of blood. The CDR3 bases are TGTGCCAGCAGCTCAACGCCCTACAGGGATGGCTACACCTTC. Its protein product is CASSSTPYRDGYTF. Supplemented by reference TRBV7-2 and TRBJ1-2, the full variable domain reads GAGVSQSPSNKVTEKGKDVELRCDPISGHTALYWYRQSLGQGLEFLIYFQGNSAPDKSGLPSDRFSAERTGGSVSTLTIQRTQQEDSAVYLCASSSTPYRDGYTFGSGTRLTVV.